This T cell receptor (beta chain) derives from a study of low-dose radiotherapy and immunotherapy resistance in tumors. Turning to the study itself: Every six weeks patients received intravenous ipilimumab 1 mg/kg, and every two weeks they received intravenous nivolumab 240 mg. Treatment included intravenous cyclophosphamide dosed at 200 mg/m2 every two weeks, one day before radiation and immunotherapy. Study patients were administered oral aspirin at 300 mg daily for four cycles from cycle 1 day 1.

Sample time point: before trial treatment. First-strand cDNA used TRAV- and TRBV-specific primers, covering alpha and beta chains. With a V-primer adapter and a constant-region primer, TCRs were amplified for roughly 20 PCR cycles. mRNA, after isolation, was amplified by in vitro transcription. One entry per CDR3 protein results from TCRdb running MiXCR on the reads. The repertoire holds over 70,000 distinct CDR3 sequences, around 30% seen once, with around 10% in the top ten. Between the trimmed V and J ends, which lost 5 bases and 4 bases, there was a span of 7 bases. This CDR3 is built from 12 residues. Germline CDR1 and CDR2: ENHRY and SYGVKD.

The genes are TRBV10-3 and TRBJ2-3, with D unclear. The clonotype was recovered from a female donor with ovarian cancer. The starting material was PBMCs, obtained before treatment. CDR3 amino acids: CAISQNADTQYF. CDR3 nucleotides: TGTGCCATCAGTCAGAATGCAGATACGCAGTATTTT.